This TCR beta chain was captured in a study of cytomegalovirus exposure and HLA in healthy donors. Notes on the study in general: In a later analysis, V- and J-gene trimming of beta chains associated with a DCLRE1C missense variant, replicated independently. Among TCR beta chains, those listed as cytomegalovirus-associated numbered about 160.

Germline V gene data show CDR1 as SGDLS and CDR2 as YYNGEE. The CDR3 runs 15 residues. The V gene end was trimmed by 2 bases and the J gene end by 4 bases; junction bases not matched to a gene: 6. This clone has a handful of counts. Antigen unknown. Vbeta (60) and Jbeta (13) primers were used in the PCR. Using immunoSEQ multiplex PCR, the repertoire was profiled, and TCRdb retains in-frame clones only, with some absent. Of approximately 180,000 clones in the sample, around 75% were seen once. This chain uses TRBV9 with TRBJ2-5; 9 bases line up with TRBD2. The TCR comes from a woman aged 30 to 39 in good health and CMV-seronegative. The sequenced sample consisted of PBMCs. CDR3 sequence (DNA): TGTGCCAGCAGCGTTGAGGGGGGACTAGCAGAGACCCAGTACTTC. It translates to CASSVEGGLAETQYF.